This T cell receptor (beta chain) was found in a study of blood T cell repertoires in COVID-19. Overall study context: The origin of the acute and convalescent COVID-19 samples was the United States, Italy and Spain. The analysed material was cDNA or gDNA that came from T cells, B-cell-depleted T cells, or PBMCs.

Germline CDR1 reads MNHEY; CDR2 reads SMNVEV (reference sequence). V was pared by 5 bases and J by 6 bases, with 20 bases between. The CDR3 sequence is 16 residues long. Original data processing: Quantification of nucleated cells was approximated via reference gene primer amplification. Generated by immunoSEQ multiplex PCR, the TCRdb table keeps only in-frame clones and is missing some. From that table come the V and J calls and clone size; the DNA was used to work out D and trimming. The sample holds roughly 250,000 clones, 83% seen once. V gene TRBV27 combines with J gene TRBJ2-1; a weak D match, TRBD2 (5 bases). Material: peripheral blood. This receptor was obtained from a human donor in a cohort sampled during active COVID-19. The CDR3 bases are TGTGCCAGCAGTCTCACAAGAGGGCTAACCTCCAATGAGCAGTTCTTC. Translated, it gives CASSLTRGLTSNEQFF.